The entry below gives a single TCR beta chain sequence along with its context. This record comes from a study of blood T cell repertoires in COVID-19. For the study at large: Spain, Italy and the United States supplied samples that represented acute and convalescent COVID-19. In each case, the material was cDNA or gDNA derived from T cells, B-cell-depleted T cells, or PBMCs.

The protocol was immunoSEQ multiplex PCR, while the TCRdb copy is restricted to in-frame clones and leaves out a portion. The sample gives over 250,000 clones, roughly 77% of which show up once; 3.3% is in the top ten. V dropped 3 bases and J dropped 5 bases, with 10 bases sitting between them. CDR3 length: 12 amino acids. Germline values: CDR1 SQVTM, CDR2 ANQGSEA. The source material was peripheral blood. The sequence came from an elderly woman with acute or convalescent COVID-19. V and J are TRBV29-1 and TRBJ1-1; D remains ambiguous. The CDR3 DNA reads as TGCAGCGTTGATATTGCAGTAACTGAAGCTTTCTTT. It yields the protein CSVDIAVTEAFF.